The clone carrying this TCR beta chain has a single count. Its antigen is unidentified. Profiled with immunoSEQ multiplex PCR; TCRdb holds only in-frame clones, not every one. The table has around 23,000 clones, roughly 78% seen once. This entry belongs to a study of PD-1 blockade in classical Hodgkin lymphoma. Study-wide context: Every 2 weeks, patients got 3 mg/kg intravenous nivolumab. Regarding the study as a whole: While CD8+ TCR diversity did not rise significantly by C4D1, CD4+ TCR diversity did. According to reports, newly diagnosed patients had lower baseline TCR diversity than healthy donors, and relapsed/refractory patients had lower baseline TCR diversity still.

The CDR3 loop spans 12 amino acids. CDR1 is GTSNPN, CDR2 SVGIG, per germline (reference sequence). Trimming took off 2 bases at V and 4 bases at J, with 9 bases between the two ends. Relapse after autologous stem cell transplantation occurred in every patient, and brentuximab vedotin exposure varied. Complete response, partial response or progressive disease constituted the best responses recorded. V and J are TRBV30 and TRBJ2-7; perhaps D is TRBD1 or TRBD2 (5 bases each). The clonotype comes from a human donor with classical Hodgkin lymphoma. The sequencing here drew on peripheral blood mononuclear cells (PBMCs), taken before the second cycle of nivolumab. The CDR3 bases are TGTGCCTGGAGTCGGGGCCTTTACGAGCAGTACTTC. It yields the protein CAWSRGLYEQYF.